Below are 25 T cell receptor beta chains sequenced from a single sample in a study of CD8+ T cells in alopecia areata. Treatment reported: oral pan-JAK inhibitor, 5-10 mg twice daily. After isolation, RNA underwent reverse transcription to generate cDNA as the sequencing template. TCRdb's copy holds only in-frame clones and misses some; the assay was immunoSEQ multiplex PCR. There are 200,000 to 250,000 clones in the sample; under 70% occur only once, and more than 3.5% lies in the top ten. The material was CD4+ T cells sorted from blood, obtained at week 4, from a patient treated with tofacitinib. The receptors here all came from a human donor with alopecia areata.

The chain is built from TRBV7-9 and TRBJ1-1, with 7 bases identical to TRBD1. The CDR3 sequence is 13 residues long. Germline CDR1 and CDR2: SEHNR and FQNEAQ (reference sequence). The V gene end was trimmed by 7 bases and the J gene end by 7 bases; junction bases not matched to a gene: 9. The CDR3 DNA sequence: TGTGCCAGCACCCTACAGGGGAGGGGTGAAGCTTTCTTT. Translated, it gives CASTLQGRGEAFF.

The gene calls are TRBV6-1 and TRBJ2-1, with TRBD1 matching 7 bases. This CDR3 has 11 amino acids. CDR1 is MNHNS, CDR2 SASEGT, per germline. Trimming removed 8 bases from V and 8 bases from J; junction bases left unmatched: 3. CDR3 coding DNA: TGTGCCAGCGACAGGGCCGATGAGCAGTTCTTC. Translation: CASDRADEQFF.

This clone was recorded many times. The chain couples TRBV30 to TRBJ1-1; D unresolved. This CDR3 spans 14 amino acids. The germline CDR1 and CDR2 sequences are GTSNPN and SVGIG (reference sequence). V lost 1 base to trimming and J lost 0 bases, with 9 bases between them. The DNA of the CDR3 is TGTGCCTGGAGTGGGTGGCCAATGAACACTGAAGCTTTCTTT. Translation: CAWSGWPMNTEAFF.

The V and J genes are TRBV2 and TRBJ2-3, with TRBD2 identical over 7 bases. Unmatched junction bases numbered 7, after V lost 6 bases and J lost 4 bases. The CDR3 extends over 14 amino acids. CDR1 and CDR2 (germline): SNHLY, FYNNEI. This CDR3 is CASRLGLGPDTQYF. In nucleotides, the CDR3 is TGTGCCAGCAGACTTGGACTAGGGCCAGATACGCAGTATTTT.

The chain carries TRBV27 and TRBJ2-7; 8 nucleotides align to TRBD1. Trimming cost V 0 bases and J 5 bases; bases outside gene matches: 0. This CDR3 is built from 13 residues. From germline, CDR1 is MNHEY and CDR2 SMNVEV (reference sequence). CDR3 nucleotide sequence: TGTGCCAGCAGTTTATCGGACAGGGACGAGCAGTACTTC. This translates into CASSLSDRDEQYF.

The chain has TRBV30 and TRBJ1-2; D is perhaps TRBD1 (6 bases). This CDR3 contains 13 residues. Trimming stripped 5 bases from V and 7 bases from J, with 17 bases between. Germline V lookup: CDR1 GTSNPN, CDR2 SVGIG (reference sequence). The CDR3 here is CAWFEGGVGGYTF. CDR3 DNA: TGTGCCTGGTTCGAGGGGGGCGTCGGTGGCTACACCTTC.

The chain carries TRBV6-5 and TRBJ2-5; a weak D match, TRBD2 (6 bases). Germline lookup yields CDR1 MNHEY and CDR2 SVGAGI. The CDR3 is 14 residues long. V gave up 7 bases and J gave up 5 bases, with 17 bases separating them. DNA for the CDR3: TGTGCCAGCACCGCTCGACCCAGCGGGGAGACCCAGTACTTC. Its translation: CASTARPSGETQYF.

The chain couples TRBV5-4 to TRBJ1-2, with D unclear. This CDR3 has 14 amino acids. CDR1 and CDR2 from the germline V gene are SGHNT and YYREEE (reference sequence). Trimming removed 4 bases at V and 4 bases at J, with 14 bases between. The CDR3 DNA reads TGTGCCAGCAGCCCGGACCCAAGCGTCTATGGCTACACCTTC. Amino acid sequence: CASSPDPSVYGYTF.

The chain's CDR3 is CAWSGQLYNEQFF. The DNA for the CDR3 is TGTGCCTGGAGTGGGCAGCTATACAATGAGCAGTTCTTC. The gene calls are TRBV30 and TRBJ2-1; no firm D call. Deletions cut 1 base from V and 4 bases from J, with 8 bases between. The germline V gene encodes CDR1 GTSNPN and CDR2 SVGIG (reference sequence). The length of the CDR3 is 13 residues.

The chain uses TRBV19 and TRBJ1-1; D unresolved. CDR3 length: 14 residues. Germline assignment: CDR1 LNHDA and CDR2 SQIVND (reference sequence). V was cut by 6 bases and J by 0 bases, with 11 bases left in between. The CDR3 bases are TGTGCCAGTAGGCACCGCATCATGAACACTGAAGCTTTCTTT. This sequence encodes CASRHRIMNTEAFF.

The chain combines TRBV27 with TRBJ1-1; D possibly corresponds to TRBD1 (6 bases). Germline lookup yields CDR1 MNHEY and CDR2 SMNVEV (reference sequence). Trimming cost V 6 bases and J 0 bases, with 8 bases left between them. The length of the CDR3 is 13 residues. The CDR3 nucleotides read TGTGCCAGCAGGGGGGCGGTGAACACTGAAGCTTTCTTT. Translating it yields CASRGAVNTEAFF.

A few counts support this clone. The CDR3 nucleotides are TGTGCCATCAGCGTCAGAGGGAATGAGCAGTTCTTC. Protein: CAISVRGNEQFF. The rearrangement joins TRBV10-3 to TRBJ2-1; TRBD2 might be the D (5 bases). Trimming shortened V by 6 bases and J by 7 bases, and 10 bases separated the two germline ends. Per the germline V gene, CDR1 is ENHRY and CDR2 is SYGVKD. The CDR3 is 12 residues long.

There are a few counts of this clone. The chain is built from TRBV11-2 and TRBJ1-4; D is uncertain. CDR3 length equals 14 residues. The V gene lost 7 bases and the J gene lost 4 bases, with 13 bases spanning the gap. The germline gives CDR1 SGHAT, CDR2 FQNNGV. The CDR3 loop reads CASTLDRYNEKLFF. The CDR3 DNA is TGTGCCAGCACCCTGGACCGGTATAATGAAAAACTGTTTTTT.

V usage is TRBV29-1 and J usage is TRBJ1-2, with TRBD1 matching 7 bases. V shed 7 bases and J 3 bases; nucleotides not matched to a gene: 5. The CDR3 is 12 residues long. The germline CDR1 and CDR2 sequences are SQVTM and ANQGSEA. CDR3 amino acids: CSAAGTDYGYTF. Here the CDR3 DNA reads TGCAGCGCTGCCGGGACAGACTATGGCTACACCTTC.

Points on this clone: A read error may account for a junction end that differs from germline. This sequence joins TRBV7-7 and TRBJ2-5, with D possibly matching TRBD1 (5 bases). Per the germline V gene, CDR1 is SSHAT and CDR2 is FNYEAQ (reference sequence). The CDR3 runs 13 residues. The CDR3 here is CASSQDTQETQYF. Written as DNA, the CDR3 is TGTGCTAGCAGCCAGGACACCCAAGAGACCCAGTACTTC.

The V call is TRBV4-3, the J call TRBJ2-7; a weak D match, TRBD2 (5 bases). CDR1 is LGHNA and CDR2 is YSLEER in the germline V gene. CDR3 length equals 17 residues. Trimming shortened V by 0 bases and J by 4 bases, and 19 bases separated the two germline ends. The CDR3 reads CASSQELTSGLEYEQYF. The CDR3 nucleotides are TGCGCCAGCAGCCAAGAACTCACCAGCGGACTTGAATACGAGCAGTACTTC.

V is TRBV7-6 and J is TRBJ2-1; D is ambiguous. Trimming left V 5 bases short and J 0 bases short, with 8 bases between. Looked up from germline, CDR1 is SGHVS and CDR2 is FNYEAQ. The CDR3 has 14 amino acids. The CDR3 bases are TGTGCCAGCAGCGCCCATGGCTCCTACAATGAGCAGTTCTTC. Protein product: CASSAHGSYNEQFF.

The chain has TRBV11-2 and TRBJ2-5; 9 bases align to TRBD2. CDR1 is SGHAT and CDR2 is FQNNGV in the germline V gene. The trim removed 2 bases at V and 1 base at J, leaving 5 bases unmatched. This CDR3 spans 16 amino acids. CDR3 bases: TGTGCCAGCAGCTTATATGGCGGGGGGGCCCAAGAGACCCAGTACTTC. It is translated as CASSLYGGGAQETQYF.

The V and J genes are TRBV7-2 and TRBJ2-1; perhaps TRBD2 as D (5 bases). Germline values: CDR1 SGHTA, CDR2 FQGNSA. With 5 bases removed from V and 4 bases from J, the gap between germline ends came to 12 bases. The CDR3 covers 14 residues. The CDR3 sequence is CASSASSRYNEQFF. As DNA, the CDR3 is TGTGCCAGCAGCGCATCTAGCAGGTACAATGAGCAGTTCTTC.

The V call is TRBV29-1, the J call TRBJ1-4; D unclear. Trimming left V 5 bases short and J 4 bases short, with 11 bases between. Germline loops: CDR1 SQVTM, CDR2 ANQGSEA. There are 13 residues in the CDR3. DNA of the CDR3: TGCAGCGTTCTCTCGGACGGTAATGAAAAACTGTTTTTT. Its protein is CSVLSDGNEKLFF. Variable domain in full (rest from reference TRBV29-1 and TRBJ1-4): SAVISQKPSRDICQRGTSLTIQCQVDSQVTMMFWYRQQPGQSLTLIATANQGSEATYESGFVIDKFPISRPNLTFSTLTVSNMSPEDSSIYLCSVLSDGNEKLFFGSGTQLSVL.

The rearrangement uses TRBV10-3 and TRBJ1-2, with D perhaps matching TRBD1 (5 bases). This CDR3 is built from 12 residues. Germline V gives CDR1 ENHRY, CDR2 SYGVKD. V was pared by 6 bases and J by 3 bases, with 8 bases between. CDR3 bases: TGTGCCATCAGCGGACACGACTATGGCTACACCTTC. It encodes CAISGHDYGYTF.

V usage is TRBV5-1 and J usage is TRBJ2-7, with D perhaps TRBD1 (6 bases). The CDR3 covers 14 residues. The germline gives CDR1 SGHRS, CDR2 YFSETQ. The ends were cut back, 2 bases at V and 1 base at J, with 10 bases in the middle. The CDR3 loop reads CASSLSGASYEQYF. CDR3 bases: TGCGCCAGCAGCTTATCAGGGGCTTCCTACGAGCAGTACTTC. The variable domain in full, with the rest retrieved from reference TRBV5-1 and TRBJ2-7, is KAGVTQTPRYLIKTRGQQVTLSCSPISGHRSVSWYQQTPGQGLQFLFEYFSETQRNKGNFPGRFSGRQFSNSRSEMNVSTLELGDSALYLCASSLSGASYEQYFGPGTRLTVT.

The chain uses TRBV6-5 and TRBJ2-7, with a possible D match to TRBD2 (5 bases). CDR1 and CDR2 (germline): MNHEY, SVGAGI. V gave up 7 bases and J gave up 3 bases, with 16 bases separating them. The CDR3 has 14 residues. Written as DNA, the CDR3 is TGTGCCAGCAAGCCGAGCGGTCTAAACTACGAGCAGTACTTC. Its protein is CASKPSGLNYEQYF.

The chain carries TRBV30 and TRBJ1-2; a possible D gene is TRBD1 (5 bases). CDR3 length equals 13 residues. Looked up from germline, CDR1 is GTSNPN and CDR2 is SVGIG (reference sequence). V lost 3 bases, J lost 3 bases, and 11 bases lay in between. Written as DNA, the CDR3 is TGTGCCTGGAGCGACAGTTTAGACTATGGCTACACCTTC. Amino acid sequence: CAWSDSLDYGYTF.

This chain joins TRBV29-1 and TRBJ2-3; D gene ambiguous. Looked up from germline, CDR1 is SQVTM and CDR2 is ANQGSEA. The length of the CDR3 is 15 residues. V lost 7 bases and J lost 4, with 21 bases in between. The chain's CDR3 is CSAGRRVAMADTQYF. The CDR3 DNA follows: TGCAGCGCTGGCCGGCGTGTCGCCATGGCAGATACGCAGTATTTT.